Here is one T cell receptor beta chain with its context. The target antigen is unknown. The sample is drawn from a study of a mutant IDH1 vaccine in newly diagnosed glioma. Study context: Across weeks 1, 3, 5, 7, 11, 15, 19 and 23, patients received a vaccination each time, eight in all. Findings and limits, study-wide: Pseudoprogression seemed unrelated to changes in top peripheral T cell clonotypes.

Per the germline V gene, CDR1 is SGHVS and CDR2 is FNYEAQ. Trimming pared 1 base from V and 6 bases from J, leaving 12 bases between. CDR3 size: 14 residues. Time point of the sample: week 11, during vaccination. Every vaccine dose comprised 300 ug of mutant IDH1 20-mer peptide plus topical imiquimod. Here immunoSEQ multiplex PCR was the method, and the copy in TCRdb shows in-frame clones only, minus some. Found here are just over 35,000 clones, 75% to 90% of them singletons; the top ten hold roughly 16%. The TCR comes from a woman in her thirties with glioma. Some clones in this sample may be carry-over from other donors' samples. V gene TRBV7-6 combines with J gene TRBJ1-1, with D perhaps TRBD1 (5 bases). The starting material was peripheral blood mononuclear cells (PBMCs), obtained from a glioma patient whose treatment included an IDH1 peptide vaccine. The CDR3 here is CASSLGQGRAEAFF. DNA of the CDR3: TGTGCCAGCAGCTTAGGTCAGGGTCGGGCTGAAGCTTTCTTT.